This is a list of T cell receptor beta chains from one sample in a study of identical twins. TCRdb re-analysed the 5' RACE reads in MiXCR, keeping a single row per CDR3 protein. Of roughly 690,000 distinct CDR3 sequences in the sample, around 6% are singletons; the top ten hold 1.5% to 2%. The source material was naive T cells sorted from blood. The receptors come from a man younger than 30 in good health. CDR3s include the opening cysteine and the closing phenylalanine or tryptophan. D genes are given only for firm matches. Clone size, where shown, is once, few, many, or a class for clones that have expanded.

TRBD2	many	TRBV6-5	TRBJ2-3	TGTGCCAGCAGTTGGGGGACTAGCGGAACCACAGATACGCAGTATTTT	CASSWGTSGTTDTQYF
TRBD2	-	TRBV7-9	TRBJ2-5	TGTGCCAGCAGTTCAACTAGCGGCCTACGTCGAGAGACCCAGTACTTC	CASSSTSGLRRETQYF
-	few	TRBV6-1	TRBJ1-2	TGTGCCAGCAGTGCTCGGGCGGCGCCCTACTATGGCTACACCTTC	CASSARAAPYYGYTF
TRBD2	few	TRBV6-5	TRBJ2-7	TGTGCCAGCAGTTACTCGACGTCGTCCGGGAGGGGTGGCGAGCAGTACTTC	CASSYSTSSGRGGEQYF
-	few	TRBV5-1	TRBJ2-2	TGCGCCAGCAGCTTGGAGGACCCGAACACCGGGGAGCTGTTTTTT	CASSLEDPNTGELFF
TRBD2	-	TRBV2	TRBJ2-7	TGTGCCATTTACGTGGCGGGAGTATCCTACGAGCAGTACTTC	CAIYVAGVSYEQYF
TRBD1	-	TRBV4-1	TRBJ1-1	TGCGCCAGCAGCCAGGGACAGGGGCCGAACACTGAAGCTTTCTTT	CASSQGQGPNTEAFF
-	-	TRBV6-5	TRBJ1-4	TGTGCCAGCAGTTTACTGGGCAGGGAAAATGAAAAACTGTTTTTT	CASSLLGRENEKLFF
TRBD1	many	TRBV29-1	TRBJ2-2	TGCAGCGCGACAGGGGGCACCGGGGAGCTGTTTTTT	CSATGGTGELFF
-	many	TRBV6-1	TRBJ2-1	TGTGCCACCTTCCCGGGGGGCTACGAGTCTAAGGATGAGCAGTTCTTC	CATFPGGYESKDEQFF
-	many	TRBV29-1	TRBJ2-4	TGCAGCGTTGTGTTATTGGGGCCGAGGGAAAACATTCAGTACTTC	CSVVLLGPRENIQYF
TRBD2	few	TRBV12-3/TRBV12-4	TRBJ2-3	TGTGCCAGCGGCCCAGCGGGAAGCGCAGATACGCAGTATTTT	CASGPAGSADTQYF
TRBD2	few	TRBV29-1	TRBJ2-3	TGCAGCGTTGAGATTACGGGGGGAGGACTTCGCACAGATACGCAGTATTTT	CSVEITGGGLRTDTQYF
TRBD1	few	TRBV7-8	TRBJ1-3	TGTGCCAGCAGCTTAGGACGGGTTGTGGGACAGGGGGAAAACACCATATATTTT	CASSLGRVVGQGENTIYF
TRBD2	many	TRBV28	TRBJ2-7	TGTGCCAGCAGTGGCGGGAGTGTCTACGAGCAGTACTTC	CASSGGSVYEQYF
-	many	TRBV27	TRBJ1-5	TGTGCCAGCAGGGGGAGGGCAGATGGGGAGCAGCCCCAGCATTTT	CASRGRADGEQPQHF
-	many	TRBV7-9	TRBJ2-1	TGTGCCAGCAGCACTCGACAGGCGGTCTACAATGAGCAGTTCTTC	CASSTRQAVYNEQFF
TRBD2	many	TRBV7-2	TRBJ2-7	TGTGCCAGCAGCTTATTTACTAGCGCGGGCTACGAGCAGTACTTC	CASSLFTSAGYEQYF
TRBD1	-	TRBV7-9	TRBJ2-1	TGTGCCAACTCGGACAGGGTCTGGAATGAGCAGTTCTTC	CANSDRVWNEQFF
TRBD2	-	TRBV12-5	TRBJ2-1	TGTGCTAGTGGTTTGGTACTGGCGGGGGGCTCCTACAATGAGCAGTTCTTC	CASGLVLAGGSYNEQFF
TRBD1	many	TRBV15	TRBJ1-4	TGTGCCACCAGCAGACATAACAGGGGGGATGAAAAACTGTTTTTT	CATSRHNRGDEKLFF
TRBD1	-	TRBV12-3/TRBV12-4	TRBJ1-3	TGTGCCAGCAGGACAGGGGGCTTTGGAAACACCATATATTTT	CASRTGGFGNTIYF
-	-	TRBV2	TRBJ1-5	TGTGCCAGCAGGGGGGTCCGAAGGAGCAATCAGCCCCAGCATTTT	CASRGVRRSNQPQHF
-	-	TRBV12-3/TRBV12-4	TRBJ2-2	TGTGCCAGCAGTTTAGCGACAGTTCTCGGGGAGCTGTTTTTT	CASSLATVLGELFF
-	-	TRBV6-6	TRBJ2-7	TGTGCCAGCAGTTACGACCTTTTAAGGGAGCAGTACTTC	CASSYDLLREQYF
-	few	TRBV4-3	TRBJ2-7	TGCGCCAGCAGCCAAGAACGGGTTCGTGACGAGCAGTACTTC	CASSQERVRDEQYF
-	-	TRBV4-3	TRBJ2-3	TGCGCCAGCAGCCAGCTGGCACAGGGAGTTAGGGATACGCAGTATTTT	CASSQLAQGVRDTQYF
-	-	TRBV12-3/TRBV12-4	TRBJ2-5	TGTGCCACCAAAGACCGGGGCGGCCAAGAGACCCAGTACTTC	CATKDRGGQETQYF
-	many	TRBV4-2	TRBJ2-1	TGTGCCAGCAGCCAAGACACCTGGGCAGGGGACTCCTACAATGAGCAGTTCTTC	CASSQDTWAGDSYNEQFF
-	many	TRBV5-1	TRBJ2-3	TGCGCCAGCAGCTTGGATTTCGGCCCCCGCACAGATACGCAGTATTTT	CASSLDFGPRTDTQYF
-	many	TRBV12-3/TRBV12-4	TRBJ2-4	TGTGCCAGCAGTTTATCCCGGGAGCTAAACATTCAGTACTTC	CASSLSRELNIQYF
-	few	TRBV9	TRBJ2-1	TGTGCCAGCTCGAGTATAGGGGTCTCCTACAATGAGCAGTTCTTC	CASSSIGVSYNEQFF
-	few	TRBV5-1	TRBJ2-3	TGCGCCAGCAGCCGTTCACGGTGGGAGAAGAGGACAGATACGCAGTATTTT	CASSRSRWEKRTDTQYF
TRBD2	few	TRBV29-1	TRBJ2-1	TGCAGCGTTGAGTTGCTAGCGGGCAATGAGCAGTTCTTC	CSVELLAGNEQFF
-	-	TRBV7-2	TRBJ2-3	TGTGCCAGCAGCCCCCAGGGACACTGGGTAGCTACGCAGTATTTT	CASSPQGHWVATQYF
-	many	TRBV4-3	TRBJ2-1	TGCGCCAGCAGCCAAATAGTAGGGGGTGAGCAGTTCTTC	CASSQIVGGEQFF
TRBD2	many	TRBV20-1	TRBJ2-4	TGCGGAACCCGGGCTAGCGGGAGGGATAAAAACATTCAGTACTTC	CGTRASGRDKNIQYF
TRBD2	few	TRBV5-1	TRBJ2-3	TGCGCCAGCAAGGTTCTTAGCGGGGCTAGCACAGATACGCAGTATTTT	CASKVLSGASTDTQYF
-	many	TRBV29-1	TRBJ2-4	TGCAGCGTCATGGCCCTACCTGACAGCTCACTAGCCAAAAACATTCAGTACTTC	CSVMALPDSSLAKNIQYF
-	many	TRBV20-1	TRBJ1-1	TGCAGTGCTAGTTACAAATACACTGAAGCTTTCTTT	CSASYKYTEAFF
-	-	TRBV18	TRBJ2-5	TGTGCCAGCTCATCAATAGCACTACAACAAGAGACCCAGTACTTC	CASSSIALQQETQYF
-	many	TRBV20-1	TRBJ2-5	TGCAGTGCTAGACTGGGGGTGTACCAAGAGACCCAGTACTTC	CSARLGVYQETQYF
TRBD2	few	TRBV7-9	TRBJ2-1	TGTGCCAGCAGCCCGAACGGGGGGAGCCATGAGCAGTTCTTC	CASSPNGGSHEQFF
TRBD2	few	TRBV20-1	TRBJ2-1	TGCAGTGCTAGAGATAGCGGGAGGGCCACCGATGAGCAGTTCTTC	CSARDSGRATDEQFF
-	few	TRBV25-1	TRBJ2-2	TGTGCCAGCAGGCCCGGTTCCGGGGAGCTGTTTTTT	CASRPGSGELFF
-	few	TRBV20-1	TRBJ1-2	TGCAGTGCTAGAGGGCAGGGGCGAGGTAGTGGGCTTGGCTACACCTTC	CSARGQGRGSGLGYTF
TRBD1	few	TRBV4-1	TRBJ2-2	TGCGCCAGCAGCCAAGAACCGGGACAGGGTAGTTTTGGGGAGCTGTTTTTT	CASSQEPGQGSFGELFF
-	many	TRBV5-1	TRBJ2-2	TGCGCCAGCACAGTGGCTGGGCAGAAAACCGGGGAGCTGTTTTTT	CASTVAGQKTGELFF
TRBD2	many	TRBV12-3/TRBV12-4	TRBJ2-3	TGTGCCAGCAGTTTATTCGCCCCGAATGCGGGAGGGCGCCTTACAGATACGCAGTATTTT	CASSLFAPNAGGRLTDTQYF
-	many	TRBV20-1	TRBJ2-2	TGCAGTGCTAGAGTGGTAGACACCAAGCACACCGGGGAGCTGTTTTTT	CSARVVDTKHTGELFF
TRBD2	-	TRBV14	TRBJ2-2	TGTGCCAGCAGCCATGGCATGAGTACTACTAGCGGGAGGATCCGGGAGCTGTTTTTT	CASSHGMSTTSGRIRELFF
-	many	TRBV29-1	TRBJ1-3	TGCAGCGTAGCGGAGGGGTTCTCTGGAAACACCATATATTTT	CSVAEGFSGNTIYF
-	few	TRBV4-2	TRBJ2-3	TGTGCCAGCAGCCAAGAGTGGGGGCCCGGCACAGATACGCAGTATTTT	CASSQEWGPGTDTQYF
-	-	TRBV20-1	TRBJ2-1	TGCAGTGCTACCCAGGGGGGCAGTGAGCAGTTCTTC	CSATQGGSEQFF